This T cell receptor (beta chain) was captured in a study of blood T cell repertoires in COVID-19. Study overall: Samples came from the United States, Italy and Spain, spanning acute and convalescent COVID-19. From T cells, B-cell-depleted T cells, or PBMCs came the material, which was cDNA or gDNA.

Seattle-derived patients entered the study during active infection and were followed longitudinally. V dropped 5 bases and J dropped 0 bases, with 8 bases sitting between them. The CDR3 consists of 13 residues. CDR1 is SGHRS, CDR2 YFSETQ, per germline. As processed by the authors: Using reference gene primer amplification, nucleated cell counts were estimated. Generated by immunoSEQ multiplex PCR, the TCRdb table keeps only in-frame clones and is missing some. V, J and clone size were drawn from that table, and D and trimming were deduced from the DNA. The repertoire includes about 96,000 clones, roughly 89% of them detected once, and roughly 4.2% sits in the top ten.

This TCR was recovered from a human donor with COVID-19, enrolled during active disease. The donor label of this sample is uncertain. Sequenced input: peripheral blood. The V and J genes are TRBV5-1 and TRBJ1-2; D gene ambiguous. This CDR3 is CASREYSNYGYTF. The CDR3 nucleotides read TGCGCCAGCAGAGAGTACTCTAACTATGGCTACACCTTC.